This T cell receptor beta chain was recorded in a study of T cell repertoires in cytomegalovirus infection. The overall study: The authors used CMV epitopes that were HLA-C-restricted (recently identified) and HLA-B-restricted (well studied).

TCRdb processed the reads anew with MiXCR; each CDR3 protein has one entry. Of approximately 220,000 distinct CDR3 sequences in the sample, 35% to 40% are singletons; the top ten hold roughly three fifths. As regards this clonotype: Antigen: not known.

This CDR3 contains 15 residues. V lost 1 base to trimming and J lost 5 bases; unmatched junction nucleotides: 5. Germline assignment: CDR1 SGHVS and CDR2 FQNEAQ. This TCR was recovered from a human donor in good health (CMV status not recorded). Some clones in this sample may be carry-over from other donors' samples. This material consisted of CD8+ T cells from cultured PBMCs, taken from culture after CMV antigen stimulation. The rearrangement links TRBV7-8 to TRBJ2-1; TRBD2 aligns across 7 bases. This CDR3 is CASSLGLAADNEQFF. The DNA for the CDR3 is TGTGCCAGCAGCTTAGGGCTAGCGGCTGACAATGAGCAGTTCTTC. Drawing the rest from reference TRBV7-8 and TRBJ2-1, the complete variable domain is GAGVSQSPRYKVAKRGQDVALRCDPISGHVSLFWYQQALGQGPEFLTYFQNEAQLDKSGLPSDRFFAERPEGSVSTLKIQRTQQEDSAVYLCASSLGLAADNEQFFGPGTRLTVL.